A single sample gave rise to the 21 T cell receptor beta chains below, sequenced in a study of PD-L1 blockade in urothelial cancer (TCRdb year 2017). Library generation was performed with the immunoSEQ multiplex PCR assay. TCRdb re-hosts the immuneACCESS table, in-frame sequences only. Its copies lack some clones; in the studies checked, an unresolved V gene accounts for under half of them, and the cause for the rest is not known. The sample has fewer than 30,000 clones on record, around 84% of them singletons. About 2.7% of the sample lies in the top ten. The time point label corresponds to: peripheral blood 6 weeks after treatment start. Sample: PBMCs, taken around atezolizumab (anti-PD-L1) treatment. The receptors stem from a man between 65 and 85 years old with urothelial cancer.

This clone came up once. This chain uses TRBV18 with TRBJ1-5; 10 bases are a match to TRBD1. CDR1 and CDR2 (germline): KGHSH, LQKENI. The CDR3 consists of 17 residues. V shed 0 bases, J shed 4 bases, and the junction held 6 bases outside the gene matches. The CDR3 sequence is CASSPPETGGGNQPQHF. The CDR3 DNA reads TGTGCCAGCTCACCACCCGAGACAGGGGGCGGGAATCAGCCCCAGCATTTT.

The chain is built from TRBV7-9 and TRBJ2-5; TRBD1 is a possible D gene (5 bases). With 4 bases removed from V and 2 bases from J, the gap between germline ends came to 11 bases. Germline V lookup: CDR1 SEHNR, CDR2 FQNEAQ (reference sequence). This CDR3 has 14 amino acids. The CDR3 sequence is CASSSRRGQETQYF. The CDR3 DNA sequence: TGTGCCAGCAGCTCCCGAAGGGGACAAGAGACCCAGTACTTC.

This clone was seen once. J is TRBJ2-1 and V is TRBV6-1; 8 bases line up with TRBD2. Unmatched junction bases numbered 1, after V lost 7 bases and J lost 2 bases. This CDR3 contains 13 residues. Germline V lookup: CDR1 MNHNS, CDR2 SASEGT. DNA for the CDR3: TGTGCCAGCATTAGCGGGACCTACAATGAGCAGTTCTTC. Amino acid sequence: CASISGTYNEQFF.

The V gene is TRBV28, the J gene TRBJ2-3; 9 nucleotides align to TRBD1. V was clipped by 5 bases and J by 3 bases; unmatched bases: 3. The CDR3 contains 14 residues. Germline V lookup: CDR1 MDHEN, CDR2 SYDVKM. The CDR3 loop is CASSGTGRTDTQYF. The CDR3 DNA is TGTGCCAGCAGTGGGACAGGGAGGACAGATACGCAGTATTTT.

The table lists this clone with a few counts. The V call is TRBV19, the J call TRBJ2-7; 8 bases align to TRBD1. V lost 5 bases, J lost 1 base, and 4 bases stayed unmatched. Germline V CDR1 and CDR2: LNHDA, SQIVND (reference sequence). The CDR3 is made up of 14 amino acids. The CDR3 coding sequence is TGTGCCAGTAGTGCTGGACAGGGATCCTACGAGCAGTACTTC. This sequence encodes CASSAGQGSYEQYF.

The chain employs TRBV28 and TRBJ2-1; 8 nucleotides line up with TRBD2. Trimming at V came to 6 bases and at J to 5 bases, leaving 6 bases not matched to a gene. Germline CDR1 MDHEN, CDR2 SYDVKM. CDR3 length: 14 residues. The CDR3 DNA follows: TGTGCCAGCAGGTTAGCGGGAATCCACAATGAGCAGTTCTTC. Translating it yields CASRLAGIHNEQFF.

V is TRBV2 and J is TRBJ2-5, with 9 bases that match TRBD2. This CDR3 region has 14 residues. With V trimmed by 6 bases and J by 5 bases, 7 bases remained unmatched. In germline, CDR1 is SNHLY, CDR2 FYNNEI. CDR3 region: CASRPASGVETQYF. In DNA, the CDR3 is TGTGCCAGCAGGCCCGCTAGCGGGGTGGAGACCCAGTACTTC. Full variable domain (missing parts from reference TRBV2 and TRBJ2-5): EPEVTQTPSHQVTQMGQEVILRCVPISNHLYFYWYRQILGQKVEFLVSFYNNEISEKSEIFDDQFSVERPDGSNFTLKIRSTKLEDSAMYFCASRPASGVETQYFGPGTRLLVL.

This clone has just one count. The chain joins TRBV7-2 to TRBJ2-7; 9 nucleotides match TRBD2. CDR3 length: 15 residues. Germline V lookup: CDR1 SGHTA, CDR2 FQGNSA. Trimming took 3 bases from V and 5 from J; bases not matched to a gene: 8. The CDR3 coding sequence is TGTGCCAGCAGCTTCCGTAGCGGGGGCCCGGACGAGCAGTACTTC. Its translation is CASSFRSGGPDEQYF.

This rearrangement joins TRBV27 to TRBJ1-3, with TRBD1 matching 7 bases. This CDR3 is built from 15 residues. The germline CDR1 and CDR2 sequences are MNHEY and SMNVEV (reference sequence). The V and J ends lost 6 bases and 3 bases, in that order; junction bases with no gene match: 8. The CDR3 loop is CASSRQGRSGNTIYF. CDR3 DNA: TGTGCCAGCAGCCGACAGGGAAGAAGTGGAAACACCATATATTTT.

The chain carries TRBV7-6 and TRBJ1-2, with 9 positions matching TRBD1. V shed 6 bases and J 1 base; nucleotides not matched to a gene: 3. Germline V gene data show CDR1 as SGHVS and CDR2 as FNYEAQ. This CDR3 has 14 amino acids. CDR3 protein: CASSTGGNNYGYTF. CDR3 in DNA: TGTGCCAGCAGTACAGGGGGCAATAACTATGGCTACACCTTC.

In this sample, this clone turned up a few times. The V and J genes are TRBV7-2 and TRBJ2-4; a weak D match, TRBD1 (5 bases). Trimming cost V 6 bases and J 7 bases, with 10 bases left between them. The germline V gene encodes CDR1 SGHTA and CDR2 FQGNSA. This CDR3 is built from 12 residues. CDR3: CASSAGLNIQYF. CDR3 sequence (DNA): TGTGCCAGCAGTGCAGGGTTGAACATTCAGTACTTC.

V and J are TRBV5-1 and TRBJ2-2, with D possibly being TRBD1 (6 bases). The germline V gene has CDR1 SGHRS and CDR2 YFSETQ. The V gene lost 5 bases and the J gene lost 6 bases, with 14 bases spanning the gap. CDR3 length: 14 amino acids. The CDR3 here is CASRSTGSPGELFF. CDR3 coding DNA: TGCGCCAGCAGATCCACAGGGTCCCCCGGGGAGCTGTTTTTT.

This sequence joins TRBV5-1 and TRBJ1-2; no clear D. Germline V gene lookup returns CDR1 SGHRS and CDR2 YFSETQ. Between the trimmed V and J ends, which lost 0 bases and 4 bases, there was a span of 4 bases. The CDR3 totals 12 residues. DNA for the CDR3: TGCGCCAGCAGCTTGGGGAGCTATGGCTACACCTTC. Translation: CASSLGSYGYTF.

This clone was counted a few times. The chain recombines TRBV9 with TRBJ2-7, with D maybe TRBD2 (6 bases). Germline CDR1 SGDLS, CDR2 YYNGEE. CDR3 length equals 13 residues. V was cut by 3 bases and J by 7 bases, with 14 bases left in between. For the CDR3, the DNA is TGTGCCAGCAGCGCGGCTAGCGCGCGGGAGCAGTACTTC. It translates to CASSAASAREQYF.

This rearrangement joins TRBV4-1 to TRBJ1-6, with 8 bases aligning to TRBD1. The CDR3 contains 21 residues. The ends lost 4 bases at V and 8 bases at J; junction bases unmatched: 25. The germline gives CDR1 MGHRA, CDR2 YSYEKL. CDR3: CASSLQEHRTGKSNVDSPLHF. In nucleotides, the CDR3 is TGCGCCAGCAGCCTCCAAGAGCACCGGACAGGGAAATCTAACGTAGATTCACCCCTCCACTTT.

This rearrangement joins TRBV29-1 to TRBJ2-5; D might be TRBD2 (5 bases). CDR1 and CDR2 (germline): SQVTM, ANQGSEA. The germline V and J ends were trimmed by 6 bases and 5 bases, with 16 bases remaining between them. The CDR3 has 13 residues. The CDR3, as DNA: TGCAGCGTGAGGGCCCCTGCTGTGGAGACCCAGTACTTC. Translated, it gives CSVRAPAVETQYF.

The rearrangement uses TRBV9 and TRBJ2-7; perhaps TRBD2 as D (6 bases). V lost 4 bases to trimming and J lost 0 bases, with 14 bases between them. In germline, CDR1 is SGDLS, CDR2 YYNGEE. CDR3 size: 15 residues. The DNA for the CDR3 is TGTGCCAGCAGCCTCCGGGACTCGAGCTCCTACGAGCAGTACTTC. Its protein product is CASSLRDSSSYEQYF.

The V call is TRBV27, the J call TRBJ1-2; D unresolved. The CDR3 consists of 13 residues. V lost 3 bases and J lost 2, with 7 bases in between. Per the germline V gene, CDR1 is MNHEY and CDR2 is SMNVEV (reference sequence). The CDR3: CASSLRQNYGYTF. CDR3 sequence (DNA): TGTGCCAGCAGTTTGAGGCAGAACTATGGCTACACCTTC.

The chain employs TRBV28 and TRBJ1-5; D not certain. V lost 6 bases and J lost 7, with 10 bases in between. This CDR3 comprises 12 residues. Germline loops: CDR1 MDHEN, CDR2 SYDVKM. The CDR3 DNA sequence: TGTGCCAGCAGCCCAGAGAGGCAGCCCCAGCATTTT. Amino acids: CASSPERQPQHF.

The chain links TRBV25-1 to TRBJ2-1, with TRBD1 matching 9 bases. The CDR3 spans 18 residues. The V gene end was trimmed by 8 bases and the J gene end by 4 bases; junction bases not matched to a gene: 18. Germline CDR1 is MGHDK and CDR2 is SYGVNS. The CDR3 loop reads CASASATVGTGQYNEQFF. CDR3 sequence (DNA): TGTGCCAGCGCCTCAGCGACGGTAGGGACAGGGCAATACAATGAGCAGTTCTTC.

This rearrangement joins TRBV6-5 to TRBJ2-7, with D perhaps TRBD2 (6 bases). The CDR3 loop spans 11 amino acids. Germline loops: CDR1 MNHEY, CDR2 SVGAGI. V lost 8 bases and J lost 4, with 9 bases in between. In DNA form, the CDR3 reads TGTGCCAGCGGGGGAGGTTACGAGCAGTACTTC. Translating it yields CASGGGYEQYF.